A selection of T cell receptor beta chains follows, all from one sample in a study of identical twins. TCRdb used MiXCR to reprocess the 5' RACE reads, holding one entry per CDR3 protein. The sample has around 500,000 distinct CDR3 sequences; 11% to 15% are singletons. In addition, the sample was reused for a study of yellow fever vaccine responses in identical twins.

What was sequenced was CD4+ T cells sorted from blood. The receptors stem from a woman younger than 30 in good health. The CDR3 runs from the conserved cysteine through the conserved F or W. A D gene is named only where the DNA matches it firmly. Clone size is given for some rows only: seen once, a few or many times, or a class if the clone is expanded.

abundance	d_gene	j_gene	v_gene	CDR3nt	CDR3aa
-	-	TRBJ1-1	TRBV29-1	TGCAGCGCTGACGAAACGACAGCCTTGAACACTGAAGCTTTCTTT	CSADETTALNTEAFF
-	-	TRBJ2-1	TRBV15	TGTGCCACCAGCAGAGCCCAGGCGGGGAGCTCCTACAATGAGCAGTTCTTC	CATSRAQAGSSYNEQFF
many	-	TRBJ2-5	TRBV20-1	TGCAGTGCTAGAGACCCCATGACTGGGATCGCAGAGACCCAGTACTTC	CSARDPMTGIAETQYF
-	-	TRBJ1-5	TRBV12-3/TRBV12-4	TGTGCCAGCAGTACGGGGGGTGTTAGCAATCAGCCCCAGCATTTT	CASSTGGVSNQPQHF
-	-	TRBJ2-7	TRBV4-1	TGCGCCAGCAGCCAAGATGGGGGCCGCAGATACGAGCAGTACTTC	CASSQDGGRRYEQYF
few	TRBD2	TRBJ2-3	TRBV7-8	TGTGCCAGCAGCGCTAGTTACCTACCGGGACTAGGGCTGGGCACAGATACGCAGTATTTT	CASSASYLPGLGLGTDTQYF
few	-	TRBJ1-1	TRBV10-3	TGTGCCATCAGTGGGACGACAGGGAACACTGAAGCTTTCTTT	CAISGTTGNTEAFF
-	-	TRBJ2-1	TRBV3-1	TGTGCCAGCAGCCTAGAGACTAGCTACAATGAGCAGTTCTTC	CASSLETSYNEQFF
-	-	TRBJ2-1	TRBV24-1	TGTGCCACCAGTGACCCGTCTAGGTCGGACGACAATGAGCAGTTCTTC	CATSDPSRSDDNEQFF
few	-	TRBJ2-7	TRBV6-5	TGTGCCAGCAGTTTCGGCCCGGGCGAGCAGTACTTC	CASSFGPGEQYF
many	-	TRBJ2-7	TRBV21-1	TGTGCCAGCAGCAAAGTTTATTCCCCAGTCGACAGGCCCACCTACGAGCAGTACTTC	CASSKVYSPVDRPTYEQYF
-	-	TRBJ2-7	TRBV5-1	TGCGCCAGCAGCTTGGCCCCTACGGAGAGGCAGTACTTC	CASSLAPTERQYF
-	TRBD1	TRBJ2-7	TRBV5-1	TGCGCCAGCAGCTTGCCTACGGGGACAGGGATAAGGTACGAGCAGTACTTC	CASSLPTGTGIRYEQYF
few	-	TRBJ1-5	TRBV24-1	TGTGCCACCAGTGATTTGGGCAGGAATAGCAATCAGCCCCAGCATTTT	CATSDLGRNSNQPQHF
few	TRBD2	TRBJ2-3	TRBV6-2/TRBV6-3	TGTGCCAGCAGTTACATGACTAGCGGGCCCGGCGGCACAGATACGCAGTATTTT	CASSYMTSGPGGTDTQYF
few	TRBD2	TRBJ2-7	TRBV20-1	TGCAGTGCTCGAGTACTAGCGGGGGGGAGCTCCTACGAGCAGTACTTC	CSARVLAGGSSYEQYF
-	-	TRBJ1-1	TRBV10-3	TGTGCCATCAGTCCCGGGGGGAACACTGAAGCTTTCTTT	CAISPGGNTEAFF
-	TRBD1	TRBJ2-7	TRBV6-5	TGTGCCAGCAGTTACTCGGGACAGGGGGCCCGCGAGCAGTACTTC	CASSYSGQGAREQYF
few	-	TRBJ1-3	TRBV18	TGTGCCAGCTCACCACCTGGCAGGTCTGGAAACACCATATATTTT	CASSPPGRSGNTIYF
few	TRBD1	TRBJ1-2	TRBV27	TGTGCCAGCAGGCCGGGACAGGGGGCTCCCTATGGCTACACCTTC	CASRPGQGAPYGYTF
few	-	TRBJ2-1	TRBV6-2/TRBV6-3	TGTGCCAGCAGTTACGAGGGGCCGCCCTCCTACAATGAGCAGTTCTTC	CASSYEGPPSYNEQFF
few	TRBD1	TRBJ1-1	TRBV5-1	TGCGCCAGCAGCCCGGACAGGGACACTGAAGCTTTCTTT	CASSPDRDTEAFF
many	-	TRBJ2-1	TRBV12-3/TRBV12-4	TGTGCCAGCAGTCAAGAAGACAGGTTATACAATGAGCAGTTCTTC	CASSQEDRLYNEQFF
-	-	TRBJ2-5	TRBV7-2	TGTGCCAGCAGCTTAGGGGATGTTGGGGTTGAGACCCAGTACTTC	CASSLGDVGVETQYF
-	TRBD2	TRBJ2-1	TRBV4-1	TGCGCCAGCAGACTTACTAGCGGGACACCCAATGAGCAGTTCTTC	CASRLTSGTPNEQFF
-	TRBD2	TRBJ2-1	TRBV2	TGTGCCAGCAGGGACGGGACTACAGCCTACAATGAGCAGTTCTTC	CASRDGTTAYNEQFF
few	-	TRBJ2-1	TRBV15	TGTGCCACCAGCTACACTAGCGTGGGGGCGTTAGAGCAGTTCTTC	CATSYTSVGALEQFF
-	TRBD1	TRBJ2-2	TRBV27	TGTGCCAGCAGTTTCTTTTCACAGGGGGCAAAGGCCGGGGAGCTGTTTTTT	CASSFFSQGAKAGELFF
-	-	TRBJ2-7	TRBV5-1	TGCGCCAGCAGCGGGGAAGGACGGCCCTCCTACGAGCAGTACTTC	CASSGEGRPSYEQYF
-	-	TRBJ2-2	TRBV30	TGTGCCTGGAGTGTACCTTCTCCTAAGTTCGGGGAGCTGTTTTTT	CAWSVPSPKFGELFF
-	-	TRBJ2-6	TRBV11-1	TGTGCCAGCAGCTTAGAGGGCAGGGGCATCTCTGGGGCCAACGTCCTGACTTTC	CASSLEGRGISGANVLTF
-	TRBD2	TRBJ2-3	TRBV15	TGTGCCACCAGGGAAGCGGGAGGCCGCACAGATACGCAGTATTTT	CATREAGGRTDTQYF
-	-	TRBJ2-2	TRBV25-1	TGTGCCAGCAGTGAATGGCAGACCGGGGAGCTGTTTTTT	CASSEWQTGELFF
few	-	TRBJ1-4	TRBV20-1	TGCAGTGCCCAACTACACGCCGCTGGTGAAAAACTGTTTTTT	CSAQLHAAGEKLFF
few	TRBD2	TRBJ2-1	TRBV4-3	TGCGCCAGCAGCCAAAGGACTAGCTACAATGAGCAGTTCTTC	CASSQRTSYNEQFF
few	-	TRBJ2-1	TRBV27	TGTGCCAGCAGAGTTAGGAGTCGGAGCTCCTACAATGAGCAGTTCTTC	CASRVRSRSSYNEQFF
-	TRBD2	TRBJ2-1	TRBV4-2	TGTGCCAGCAGCCAAGAGGGGGGACTAGCGCTATACAATGAGCAGTTCTTC	CASSQEGGLALYNEQFF
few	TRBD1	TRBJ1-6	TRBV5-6	TGTGCCAGCAGCTTTGGACAGGGGGCGTTCGCTTCACCCCTCCACTTT	CASSFGQGAFASPLHF
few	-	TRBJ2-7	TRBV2	TGTGCCAGCAGTGAAACGGTATGGCAGAGCTCCTACGAGCAGTACTTC	CASSETVWQSSYEQYF
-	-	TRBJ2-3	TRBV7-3	TGTGCCAGCAGCTTAATCGGGCTCGCAGATACGCAGTATTTT	CASSLIGLADTQYF
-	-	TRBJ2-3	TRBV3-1	TGTGCCAGCAGCGAACCTCCGGCAGAGGATACGCAGTATTTT	CASSEPPAEDTQYF
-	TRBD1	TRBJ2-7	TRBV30	TGTGCCTGGAGTTCCCATCGACAGGGGCGCTACGAGCAGTACTTC	CAWSSHRQGRYEQYF
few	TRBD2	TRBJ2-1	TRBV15	TGTGCCACCAGCAGAGATATCGGGACTAGCGTCGACAATGAGCAGTTCTTC	CATSRDIGTSVDNEQFF